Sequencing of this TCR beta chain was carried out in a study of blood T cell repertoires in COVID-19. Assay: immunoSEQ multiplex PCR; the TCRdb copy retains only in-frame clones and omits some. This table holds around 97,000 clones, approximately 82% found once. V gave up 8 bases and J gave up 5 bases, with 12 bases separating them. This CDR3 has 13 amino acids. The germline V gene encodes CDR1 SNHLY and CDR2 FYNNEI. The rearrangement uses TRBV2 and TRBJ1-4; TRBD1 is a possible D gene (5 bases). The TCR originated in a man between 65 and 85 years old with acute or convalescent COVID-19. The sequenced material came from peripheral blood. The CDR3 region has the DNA TGTGCCAGCCGTGGGGCAGAAAATGAAAAACTGTTTTTT. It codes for CASRGAENEKLFF.